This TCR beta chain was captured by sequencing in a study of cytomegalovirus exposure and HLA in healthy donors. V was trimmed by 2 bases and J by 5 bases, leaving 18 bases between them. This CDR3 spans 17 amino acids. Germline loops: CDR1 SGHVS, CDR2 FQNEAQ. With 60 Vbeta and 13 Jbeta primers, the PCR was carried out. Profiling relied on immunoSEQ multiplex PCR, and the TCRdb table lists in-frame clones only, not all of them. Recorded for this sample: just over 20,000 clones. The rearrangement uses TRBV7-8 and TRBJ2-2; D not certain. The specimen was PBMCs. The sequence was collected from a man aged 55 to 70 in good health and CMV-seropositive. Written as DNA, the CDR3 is TGTGCCAGCAGCTTATGGCTAGTCGGAGATGGGACCGGGGAGCTGTTTTTT. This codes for CASSLWLVGDGTGELFF.